A selection of T cell receptor beta chains follows, all from one sample in a study of cytomegalovirus exposure and HLA in healthy donors. The method was immunoSEQ multiplex PCR; TCRdb's version includes in-frame clones alone and lacks a portion of them. In the table there are about 100,000 clones, around 80% of which are singletons. The specimen was PBMCs. These TCRs come from a woman aged 55 to 70 in good health and CMV-seronegative. CDR3s leave out the opening cysteine and the closing phenylalanine or tryptophan.

v_call	cdr3_length	j_call	cdr3_aa
TRBV6-1	14	TRBJ1-6	ASSGAGGLWNSPLH
TRBV30	16	TRBJ2-3	AWSVGREWMRSTDTQY
TRBV28	14	TRBJ2-3	ASSPPRGGPTDTQY
TRBV5-4	14	TRBJ1-1	ASSLGQGLVNTEAF
TRBV4-3	14	TRBJ2-7	ASSQGRTGRPYEQY
TRBV7-9	14	TRBJ1-4	ASSSSDTKRNEKLF
TRBV7-6	11	TRBJ2-5	ASSLSGSETQY
TRBV19	12	TRBJ1-6	ASSVGQDNSPLH
TRBV19	12	TRBJ1-2	ASSIDWSDYGYT
TRBV7-6	16	TRBJ2-6	ASSPEAGAQSGANVLT
TRBV27	13	TRBJ2-3	ASSFLAASTDTQY
TRBV28	14	TRBJ2-1	ASSLVTSGRRDEQF
TRBV11-2	14	TRBJ1-6	ASSLPGRGFYSPLH
TRBV7-7	11	TRBJ2-5	ASSLGGQETQY
TRBV7-9	13	TRBJ2-1	ASSSLGREVNEQF
TRBV9	12	TRBJ2-3	ASSVDRDTDTQY
TRBV13	14	TRBJ2-7	ASSPRGRPESYEQY
TRBV5-1	11	TRBJ1-5	ASSEVPNQPQH
TRBV28	13	TRBJ1-2	ASSSPREQGGGYT
TRBV4-3	12	TRBJ1-1	ASSPHRGSTEAF
TRBV7-2	13	TRBJ1-1	ASSIRQGATAEAF
TRBV5-6	13	TRBJ2-4	ASRYTGLSKNIQY
TRBV6-5	13	-	ASSYSVTEPYEQY
TRBV4-3	13	TRBJ1-2	ASSQGVTGSYGYT
TRBV18	10	TRBJ2-1	ASLKLAGEQF
TRBV30	10	TRBJ1-1	AWTGTGAEAF
TRBV5-6	11	TRBJ1-2	ASSTDREYGYT
TRBV2	13	TRBJ1-2	ASSVGTVSNYGYT
TRBV18	11	TRBJ1-2	ASSPQGVYGYT
TRBV5-1	11	TRBJ2-7	ASSWDRAYEQY
TRBV7-2	13	TRBJ2-7	ASSFQEGRPSEQY
TRBV19	12	TRBJ2-5	ASNTLENQETQY